The rows below give T cell receptor beta chains drawn from one sample of a study of preoperative IRX-2 immunotherapy in early breast cancer. TCRdb's table, derived via immunoSEQ multiplex PCR, lists solely in-frame clones and lacks some. The table has roughly 34,000 clones, over 85% seen once; the top ten hold 1.6%. The specimen was tumor tissue, collected after IRX-2 immunotherapy. Source of these receptors: a human donor with breast cancer. The CDR3 runs from the conserved cysteine through the conserved F or W. Fields, in order: clone size, J gene, V gene, D gene, CDR3 protein, CDR3 DNA. A D gene is named only where the DNA matches it firmly. Clone size appears in some rows only: once, few, many, or a class for an expanded clone.

. TRBJ2-3 TRBV11-3 . CASRSVLGPDTQYF TGTGCCAGCAGATCGGTTTTAGGTCCAGATACGCAGTATTTT
. TRBJ1-1 TRBV5-1 TRBD1 CASSPRGATSTEAFF TGCGCCAGCAGCCCCAGGGGGGCGACTTCAACTGAAGCTTTCTTT
. TRBJ1-3 TRBV7-2 . CASSLTPAGGNTIYF TGTGCCAGCAGCTTAACCCCGGCGGGAGGAAACACCATATATTTT
. TRBJ1-1 TRBV7-5 . CASSLAGALSTEAFF TGTGCCAGCAGCTTGGCGGGGGCGCTGAGCACTGAAGCTTTCTTT
. TRBJ2-1 TRBV6-8 . CASSYSVGEQFF TGTGCCAGCAGTTACTCGGTGGGTGAGCAGTTCTTC
. TRBJ1-2 TRBV28 TRBD1 CASILHGQGAGGYTF TGTGCCAGCATCCTCCATGGACAGGGGGCAGGTGGCTACACCTTC
. TRBJ2-5 TRBV30 TRBD2 CAWSFTGGSQETQYF TGTGCCTGGAGTTTCACCGGGGGGTCCCAAGAGACCCAGTACTTC
. TRBJ2-2 TRBV11-3 . CASSLERVNTGELFF TGTGCCAGCAGCTTAGAGCGGGTAAACACCGGGGAGCTGTTTTTT
. TRBJ1-1 TRBV5-1 TRBD1 CASRQGSYANTEAFF TGCGCCAGCAGACAGGGGTCATACGCGAACACTGAAGCTTTCTTT
. TRBJ1-1 TRBV11-3 TRBD1 CASSSGQPNTEAFF TGTGCCAGCAGCTCGGGACAGCCGAACACTGAAGCTTTCTTT
. TRBJ2-1 TRBV6-8 . CASSYYDRNEQFF TGTGCCAGCAGTTACTACGACAGGAATGAGCAGTTCTTC
. TRBJ1-1 TRBV19 TRBD1 CASSIGTGGSNEAFF TGTGCCAGTAGTATAGGGACAGGGGGCTCGAATGAAGCTTTCTTT
. TRBJ2-2 TRBV6-8 . CASEKTTGELFF TGTGCCAGCGAGAAGACGACCGGGGAGCTGTTTTTT
. TRBJ1-3 TRBV7-4 . CASTSHSGNTIYF TGTGCCAGCACCTCGCACTCTGGAAACACCATATATTTT
once TRBJ2-1 TRBV19 TRBD2 CASSTTGTSGRNEQFF TGTGCCAGTAGTACCACCGGGACTAGCGGGAGGAATGAGCAGTTCTTC
. TRBJ1-2 TRBV7-4 . CASSLGPAKGEYGYTF TGTGCCAGCAGCTTAGGACCGGCGAAGGGGGAGTATGGCTACACCTTC
. TRBJ1-6 TRBV28 . CASTPPRGNNSPLHF TGTGCCAGCACCCCCCCCCGGGGAAATAATTCACCCCTCCACTTT
. TRBJ2-3 TRBV6-8 TRBD1 CAISVTGVTSTDTQYF TGTGCCATCAGCGTGACAGGGGTGACTAGCACAGATACGCAGTATTTT
. TRBJ2-5 TRBV6-7 . CARGGAGYYQETQYF TGTGCCAGAGGAGGGGCAGGGTATTACCAAGAGACCCAGTACTTC
. TRBJ1-4 TRBV5-1 . CASSLDWESREKLFF TGCGCCAGCAGCTTGGATTGGGAATCTAGGGAAAAACTGTTTTTT
. TRBJ2-3 TRBV6-8 TRBD1 CASRGLQTTDTQYF TGTGCCTCGAGGGGGCTTCAGACCACAGATACGCAGTATTTT
few TRBJ2-2 TRBV6-8 . CASSYGQLPPRELFF TGTGCCAGCAGTTATGGACAGTTACCACCCCGGGAGCTGTTTTTT
. TRBJ2-1 TRBV5-1 TRBD1 CASSYGQGARKGQFF TGCGCCAGCAGCTACGGACAGGGGGCTAGAAAGGGGCAGTTCTTC
. TRBJ2-1 TRBV6-8 TRBD2 CAISGDAGGQSSYNEQFF TGTGCCATCAGTGGGGATGCGGGGGGCCAAAGCTCCTACAATGAGCAGTTCTTC
. TRBJ2-1 TRBV30 . CAWKTSPFVDEQFF TGTGCCTGGAAGACCTCCCCATTTGTCGATGAGCAGTTCTTC
. TRBJ2-2 TRBV19 TRBD1 CASSNRQGSNTGELFF TGTGCCAGTAGTAATCGACAGGGGTCGAACACCGGGGAGCTGTTTTTT
. TRBJ1-1 TRBV15 TRBD1 CATRWGTGVYLNTEAFF TGTGCCACCAGATGGGGTACAGGGGTTTATTTGAACACTGAAGCTTTCTTT
. TRBJ2-1 TRBV19 . CASTLTSKNEQFF TGTGCCAGTACCTTGACCTCTAAAAATGAGCAGTTCTTC
. TRBJ2-3 TRBV6-8 . CASRPGAPRTDTQYF TGTGCCAGCAGACCGGGGGCCCCGAGGACAGATACGCAGTATTTT
. TRBJ1-4 TRBV7-1 . CASSPQTGRNEKLFF TGTGCCAGCAGCCCCCAGACAGGACGTAATGAAAAACTGTTTTTT
. TRBJ2-6 TRBV18 TRBD1 CASSQTGGSGANVLTF TGTGCCAGCTCACAAACAGGGGGCTCTGGGGCCAACGTCCTGACTTTC
. TRBJ1-3 TRBV15 . CATSRLRDRSSGNTIYF TGTGCCACCAGCAGACTCCGGGACCGCAGCTCTGGAAACACCATATATTTT
. TRBJ2-1 TRBV18 TRBD1 CASSKTRQGNNEQFF TGTGCCAGTTCAAAAACTCGACAGGGGAACAATGAGCAGTTCTTC
. TRBJ1-5 TRBV6-8 TRBD1 CASSSDRDNQPQHF TGTGCCAGCAGTTCTGACAGGGACAATCAGCCCCAGCATTTT
. TRBJ1-6 TRBV11-3 TRBD1 CASSFLGQGASPLHF TGTGCCAGCAGCTTCCTAGGACAGGGGGCTTCACCCCTCCACTTT
. TRBJ2-3 TRBV6-8 . CASTWVGLSGDTQYF TGTGCCAGCACGTGGGTTGGGCTGTCTGGGGATACGCAGTATTTT
. TRBJ1-4 TRBV7-6 . CASSYSPQGRGEKLFF TGTGCCAGCAGCTATTCCCCCCAGGGGAGAGGTGAAAAACTGTTTTTT
. TRBJ2-1 TRBV15 . CATSRDPRGGVNNEQFF TGTGCCACCAGCAGAGATCCCAGGGGCGGGGTTAACAATGAGCAGTTCTTC
. TRBJ1-1 TRBV6-8 TRBD1 CASSDPGQGNTEAFF TGTGCCAGCAGTGACCCGGGACAGGGGAACACTGAAGCTTTCTTT
. TRBJ1-1 TRBV11-3 . CASSLIARNTEAFF TGTGCCAGCAGCTTAATTGCCCGGAACACTGAAGCTTTCTTT
. TRBJ1-2 TRBV30 TRBD1 CAQPTGSNYGYTF TGTGCCCAACCGACAGGGTCAAACTATGGCTACACCTTC
few TRBJ1-6 TRBV11-3 TRBD1 CASLRVGTGSGNSPLHF TGTGCCAGCCTAAGGGTGGGGACAGGATCCGGTAATTCACCCCTCCACTTT
. TRBJ1-4 TRBV5-1 . CASSLGQSSNEKLFF TGCGCCAGCAGCTTGGGACAGAGCTCTAATGAAAAACTGTTTTTT
. TRBJ1-2 TRBV11-3 . CASRPWGSSGGYTF TGTGCCAGCAGGCCATGGGGGTCTTCGGGTGGCTACACCTTC
once TRBJ2-2 TRBV10-3 . CAISESMGPTGELFF TGTGCCATCAGTGAGTCGATGGGGCCCACCGGGGAGCTGTTTTTT
. TRBJ2-2 TRBV30 . CAWSRDTGELFF TGTGCCTGGAGCAGGGACACCGGGGAGCTGTTTTTT
. TRBJ1-5 TRBV5-1 TRBD1 CASSWTGGDQPQHF TGCGCCAGCAGCTGGACAGGTGGCGATCAGCCCCAGCATTTT
. TRBJ1-2 TRBV27 . CASSPTSGANYGYTF TGTGCCAGCAGTCCGACCTCGGGGGCCAACTATGGCTACACCTTC
. TRBJ2-2 TRBV12-5 . CASGPGTNTGELFF TGTGCTAGTGGACCCGGTACAAACACCGGGGAGCTGTTTTTT
. TRBJ2-3 TRBV11-3 TRBD2 CASSFGLAGNTDTQYF TGTGCCAGCAGTTTTGGACTAGCGGGGAACACAGATACGCAGTATTTT
few TRBJ1-1 TRBV12-5 . CASGLMNTEAFF TGTGCTAGTGGTCTCATGAACACTGAAGCTTTCTTT